This is a list of T cell receptor beta chains from one sample in a study of blood T cell repertoires in COVID-19. Produced via immunoSEQ multiplex PCR; TCRdb's table is partial and in-frame only. Of approximately 470,000 clones in the sample, 70% to 90% were seen once. The sample taken for sequencing was peripheral blood. The receptors were gathered from a human donor in a cohort sampled during active COVID-19. Each CDR3 is given with its conserved first and last residue. D genes are given only for firm matches. Clone size is given for some rows only: seen once, a few or many times, or a class if the clone is expanded.

J gene: TRBJ1-5
D gene: TRBD1
clone size: -
V gene: TRBV5-1
CDR3 protein: CASSLGTGVEGNQPQHF
CDR3 DNA: TGCGCCAGCAGCTTGGGCACAGGGGTCGAGGGCAATCAGCCCCAGCATTTT

J gene: TRBJ2-2
D gene: TRBD1
clone size: -
V gene: TRBV27
CDR3 protein: CASSPAGGVYTGELFF
CDR3 DNA: TGTGCCAGCAGTCCCGCAGGGGGCGTCTACACCGGGGAGCTGTTTTTT

J gene: TRBJ2-5
D gene: TRBD2
clone size: -
V gene: TRBV19
CDR3 protein: CASRELAGPQETQYF
CDR3 DNA: TGTGCCAGCCGGGAGCTAGCGGGACCCCAAGAGACCCAGTACTTC

J gene: TRBJ1-1
D gene: -
clone size: -
V gene: TRBV19
CDR3 protein: CASSMLYGANTEAFF
CDR3 DNA: TGTGCCAGTAGTATGCTGTACGGAGCGAACACTGAAGCTTTCTTT

J gene: TRBJ2-7
D gene: -
clone size: -
V gene: TRBV6-5
CDR3 protein: CASSYGTPAYEQYF
CDR3 DNA: TGTGCCAGCAGTTACGGGACTCCCGCCTACGAGCAGTACTTC

J gene: TRBJ1-1
D gene: -
clone size: -
V gene: TRBV18
CDR3 protein: CASSPRGGSNTEAFF
CDR3 DNA: TGTGCCAGCTCACCACGCGGGGGCTCTAACACTGAAGCTTTCTTT

J gene: TRBJ2-1
D gene: -
clone size: -
V gene: TRBV9
CDR3 protein: CASSVALGLPNNEQFF
CDR3 DNA: TGTGCCAGCAGCGTAGCTTTAGGACTTCCTAACAATGAGCAGTTCTTC

J gene: TRBJ2-3
D gene: TRBD2
clone size: -
V gene: TRBV7-2
CDR3 protein: CASSPPGGTSGLTQYF
CDR3 DNA: TGTGCCAGCAGCCCCCCTGGCGGGACTAGCGGCCTAACGCAGTATTTT

J gene: TRBJ2-3
D gene: TRBD2
clone size: -
V gene: TRBV11-3
CDR3 protein: CASSLTTSPDTQYF
CDR3 DNA: TGTGCCAGCAGCTTAACGACTAGCCCTGATACGCAGTATTTT

J gene: TRBJ1-4
D gene: -
clone size: -
V gene: TRBV3-1/TRBV3-2
CDR3 protein: CASSQVGNPEKLFF
CDR3 DNA: TGTGCCAGCAGCCAAGTGGGCAACCCTGAAAAACTGTTTTTT

J gene: TRBJ1-1
D gene: -
clone size: -
V gene: TRBV6-5
CDR3 protein: CASSTAAGEAEAFF
CDR3 DNA: TGTGCCAGCAGCACCGCGGCGGGGGAGGCTGAAGCTTTCTTT

J gene: TRBJ2-5
D gene: TRBD2
clone size: -
V gene: TRBV7-8
CDR3 protein: CASSLGPAGALETQYF
CDR3 DNA: TGTGCCAGCAGCTTAGGACCAGCGGGAGCTTTAGAGACCCAGTACTTC

J gene: TRBJ1-2
D gene: -
clone size: once
V gene: TRBV14
CDR3 protein: CASSQELSIYGYTF
CDR3 DNA: TGTGCCAGCAGCCAAGAACTCTCAATTTATGGCTACACCTTC

J gene: TRBJ2-7
D gene: TRBD1
clone size: -
V gene: TRBV5-1
CDR3 protein: CASSLGDSATEQYF
CDR3 DNA: TGCGCCAGCAGCTTGGGGGACAGCGCCACCGAGCAGTACTTC

J gene: TRBJ2-1
D gene: TRBD2
clone size: -
V gene: TRBV2
CDR3 protein: CASGRESYNEQFF
CDR3 DNA: TGTGCCAGCGGGCGGGAGTCCTACAATGAGCAGTTCTTC

J gene: TRBJ1-6
D gene: -
clone size: once
V gene: TRBV5-8
CDR3 protein: CASSLGGGDSPLHF
CDR3 DNA: TGTGCCAGCAGCTTGGGAGGGGGTGATTCACCCCTCCACTTT

J gene: TRBJ1-2
D gene: -
clone size: -
V gene: TRBV19
CDR3 protein: CASSNPQGRSDYGYTF
CDR3 DNA: TGTGCCAGTAGTAACCCCCAGGGGCGAAGCGACTATGGCTACACCTTC

J gene: TRBJ2-3
D gene: -
clone size: -
V gene: TRBV19
CDR3 protein: CASSPGRGSSTDTQYF
CDR3 DNA: TGTGCCAGTAGTCCCGGGAGAGGATCTAGCACAGATACGCAGTATTTT

J gene: TRBJ1-2
D gene: -
clone size: few
V gene: TRBV28
CDR3 protein: CASGTTAASLGYTF
CDR3 DNA: TGTGCCAGCGGAACGACAGCCGCGAGTTTGGGCTACACCTTC

J gene: TRBJ1-5
D gene: TRBD1
clone size: -
V gene: TRBV19
CDR3 protein: CASGDREGNQPQHF
CDR3 DNA: TGTGCCAGTGGGGACAGGGAGGGCAATCAGCCCCAGCATTTT

J gene: TRBJ2-2
D gene: TRBD2
clone size: -
V gene: TRBV10-3
CDR3 protein: CAISERLAGGQDTGELFF
CDR3 DNA: TGTGCCATCAGTGAAAGACTAGCGGGAGGCCAAGACACCGGGGAGCTGTTTTTT

J gene: TRBJ1-6
D gene: TRBD1
clone size: -
V gene: TRBV7-3
CDR3 protein: CASSLLGQANNSPLHF
CDR3 DNA: TGTGCCAGCAGCCTGTTGGGACAGGCCAATAATTCACCCCTCCACTTT

J gene: TRBJ2-7
D gene: -
clone size: -
V gene: TRBV11-3
CDR3 protein: CASSPGRSSYEQYF
CDR3 DNA: TGTGCCAGCAGCCCCGGGAGAAGCTCCTACGAGCAGTACTTC

J gene: TRBJ2-2
D gene: TRBD1
clone size: -
V gene: TRBV9
CDR3 protein: CASSKGQAANTGELFF
CDR3 DNA: TGTGCCAGCAGCAAGGGACAGGCAGCGAACACCGGGGAGCTGTTTTTT

J gene: TRBJ1-4
D gene: TRBD1
clone size: many
V gene: TRBV28
CDR3 protein: CASSLWAAGGTFLTDSEKLFF
CDR3 DNA: TGTGCCAGCAGTTTATGGGCGGCAGGGGGAACCTTTTTAACTGATTCGGAAAAACTGTTTTTT

J gene: TRBJ1-4
D gene: -
clone size: -
V gene: TRBV5-6
CDR3 protein: CASSRVPGEKLFF
CDR3 DNA: TGTGCCAGCAGCCGGGTCCCGGGTGAAAAACTGTTTTTT

J gene: TRBJ2-6
D gene: TRBD1
clone size: -
V gene: TRBV9
CDR3 protein: CASSVNLMRDRATWEASGANVLTF
CDR3 DNA: TGTGCCAGCAGCGTGAACCTTATGAGGGACAGGGCTACCTGGGAGGCCTCTGGGGCCAACGTCCTGACTTTC

J gene: TRBJ2-2
D gene: TRBD1
clone size: -
V gene: TRBV30
CDR3 protein: CAWSVQGAHTGELFF
CDR3 DNA: TGTGCCTGGAGTGTACAGGGGGCGCACACCGGGGAGCTGTTTTTT

J gene: TRBJ1-2
D gene: -
clone size: once
V gene: TRBV30
CDR3 protein: CASSGLYGYTF
CDR3 DNA: TGTGCCTCCTCAGGGCTCTATGGCTACACCTTC

J gene: TRBJ1-3
D gene: -
clone size: -
V gene: TRBV7-9
CDR3 protein: CASSRMMGQTGNTIYF
CDR3 DNA: TGTGCCAGCAGCCGAATGATGGGGCAGACTGGAAACACCATATATTTT

J gene: TRBJ2-3
D gene: TRBD1
clone size: -
V gene: TRBV28
CDR3 protein: CASSLWAGQGASDTQYF
CDR3 DNA: TGTGCCAGCAGTTTATGGGCCGGACAGGGGGCCTCAGATACGCAGTATTTT

J gene: TRBJ2-5
D gene: -
clone size: -
V gene: TRBV7-2
CDR3 protein: CASSRSPGAQETQYF
CDR3 DNA: TGTGCCAGCAGCCGGTCCCCGGGAGCCCAAGAGACCCAGTACTTC

J gene: TRBJ1-2
D gene: TRBD1
clone size: -
V gene: TRBV19
CDR3 protein: CASRGDRLGLSYGYTF
CDR3 DNA: TGTGCCAGTAGGGGGGACAGGTTGGGTCTTTCGTACGGCTACACCTTC

J gene: TRBJ1-5
D gene: TRBD1
clone size: few
V gene: TRBV18
CDR3 protein: CASSPGQGNQPQHF
CDR3 DNA: TGTGCCAGCTCACCGGGACAGGGTAATCAGCCCCAGCATTTT

J gene: TRBJ1-2
D gene: TRBD1
clone size: few
V gene: TRBV6-5
CDR3 protein: CASSYLATGGRGGYTF
CDR3 DNA: TGTGCCAGCAGTTACTTAGCCACAGGGGGACGGGGTGGCTACACCTTC

J gene: TRBJ1-5
D gene: TRBD1
clone size: -
V gene: TRBV2
CDR3 protein: CATKGQGGIHEPQHF
CDR3 DNA: TGTGCCACCAAGGGACAGGGCGGGATCCATGAGCCCCAGCATTTT

J gene: TRBJ1-1
D gene: -
clone size: -
V gene: TRBV11-2
CDR3 protein: CASSFIQGNTEAFF
CDR3 DNA: TGTGCCAGCAGCTTCATACAGGGGAACACTGAAGCTTTCTTT

J gene: TRBJ2-4
D gene: TRBD2
clone size: -
V gene: TRBV11-1
CDR3 protein: CASSLGTSGSGIQYF
CDR3 DNA: TGTGCCAGCAGCTTGGGGACTAGCGGGAGTGGCATTCAGTACTTC

J gene: TRBJ2-1
D gene: -
clone size: -
V gene: TRBV28
CDR3 protein: CASSFYFEQFF
CDR3 DNA: TGTGCCAGCAGTTTTTATTTTGAGCAGTTCTTC

J gene: TRBJ2-6
D gene: -
clone size: once
V gene: TRBV24-1
CDR3 protein: CATSDPQATLFGDVLTF
CDR3 DNA: TGTGCCACCAGTGACCCCCAGGCGACGCTCTTCGGGGACGTCCTGACTTTC

J gene: TRBJ2-1
D gene: TRBD2
clone size: -
V gene: TRBV19
CDR3 protein: CASSIYGRANEQFF
CDR3 DNA: TGTGCCAGTAGTATATACGGGAGGGCCAATGAGCAGTTCTTC

J gene: TRBJ1-4
D gene: -
clone size: -
V gene: TRBV27
CDR3 protein: CASRPTVLGAEKLFF
CDR3 DNA: TGTGCCAGCAGGCCTACGGTTCTGGGGGCTGAAAAACTGTTTTTT

J gene: TRBJ1-1
D gene: -
clone size: -
V gene: TRBV3-1/TRBV3-2
CDR3 protein: CASSQGPPNTEAFF
CDR3 DNA: TGTGCCAGCAGCCAAGGGCCCCCGAACACTGAAGCTTTCTTT

J gene: TRBJ2-7
D gene: -
clone size: few
V gene: TRBV30
CDR3 protein: CAWGEGVAPYEQYF
CDR3 DNA: TGTGCCTGGGGCGAGGGGGTAGCCCCCTACGAGCAGTACTTC

J gene: TRBJ1-4
D gene: TRBD1
clone size: -
V gene: TRBV28
CDR3 protein: CATDSGTGHEKLFF
CDR3 DNA: TGTGCCACAGATTCCGGGACAGGGCATGAAAAACTGTTTTTT

J gene: TRBJ1-1
D gene: -
clone size: -
V gene: TRBV28
CDR3 protein: CASQVQGGLLAFF
CDR3 DNA: TGTGCCAGCCAGGTGCAGGGAGGTTTACTGGCTTTCTTT

J gene: TRBJ1-1
D gene: -
clone size: -
V gene: TRBV4-2
CDR3 protein: CASSQQRGWQAFF
CDR3 DNA: TGTGCCAGCAGCCAGCAAAGAGGCTGGCAAGCTTTCTTT

J gene: TRBJ2-3
D gene: TRBD2
clone size: few
V gene: TRBV7-3
CDR3 protein: CASSLIGLPAGGSYTQYF
CDR3 DNA: TGTGCCAGCAGCTTAATCGGGTTGCCAGCGGGAGGTTCTTATACGCAGTATTTT

J gene: TRBJ1-1
D gene: -
clone size: -
V gene: TRBV5-4
CDR3 protein: CASSLAEGRSTEAFF
CDR3 DNA: TGTGCCAGCAGCTTGGCCGAGGGTAGGAGCACTGAAGCTTTCTTT

J gene: TRBJ1-1
D gene: TRBD1
clone size: once
V gene: TRBV6-6
CDR3 protein: CASSLRTGQSEAFF
CDR3 DNA: TGTGCCAGCAGTTTACGGACAGGGCAGTCTGAAGCTTTCTTT

J gene: TRBJ2-7
D gene: -
clone size: -
V gene: TRBV3-1/TRBV3-2
CDR3 protein: CASSPEVSYEQYF
CDR3 DNA: TGTGCCAGCAGCCCGGAGGTCTCCTACGAGCAGTACTTC

J gene: TRBJ2-1
D gene: TRBD2
clone size: -
V gene: TRBV7-8
CDR3 protein: CASSFLAGPENEQFF
CDR3 DNA: TGTGCCAGCAGCTTTCTAGCGGGCCCTGAGAATGAGCAGTTCTTC

J gene: TRBJ2-3
D gene: -
clone size: -
V gene: TRBV27
CDR3 protein: CASSLNQASDTQYF
CDR3 DNA: TGTGCCAGCAGTTTGAACCAGGCCTCAGATACGCAGTATTTT

J gene: TRBJ2-3
D gene: -
clone size: -
V gene: TRBV19
CDR3 protein: CASSMYGSTDTQYF
CDR3 DNA: TGTGCCAGTAGTATGTACGGGAGCACAGATACGCAGTATTTT

J gene: TRBJ2-3
D gene: -
clone size: once
V gene: TRBV9
CDR3 protein: CASSAGLRRGTDTQYF
CDR3 DNA: TGTGCCAGCAGCGCCGGGCTACGGAGGGGCACAGATACGCAGTATTTT